The 11 T cell receptor beta chains in this list originate from one sample, sequenced in a study of blood T cell repertoires in COVID-19 (dated by TCRdb to 2018 to 2020). The library was built by means of the immunoSEQ multiplex PCR assay. TCRdb re-hosts the immuneACCESS table, in-frame sequences only. Its copies lack some clones; in the studies checked, an unresolved V gene accounts for under half of them, and the cause for the rest is not known. The sample table lists some 100,000 clones, almost 90% of them with a count of one. Roughly 7.4% of the sample comes from the top ten. Material: peripheral blood. These receptors were collected from a woman between 70 and 85 years old with acute or convalescent COVID-19.

The chain carries TRBV28 and TRBJ1-2, with D uncertain. V lost 7 bases and J 1 base, leaving 10 bases between the germline ends. In germline, CDR1 is MDHEN, CDR2 SYDVKM. There are 13 residues in the CDR3. The DNA of the CDR3 is TGTGCCAGCAATATTCGGGGTAACTATGGCTACACCTTC. Translation gives CASNIRGNYGYTF.

The table lists this clone with a count of one. V and J are TRBV20-1 and TRBJ1-2; no reliable D call. Trimming shortened V by 6 bases and J by 4 bases, and 9 bases separated the two germline ends. The CDR3 runs to 11 residues. The germline V gene has CDR1 DFQATT and CDR2 SNEGSKA (reference sequence). For the CDR3, the DNA is TGCAGTGCCAGGACTGGCTATGGCTACACCTTC. This codes for CSARTGYGYTF.

Comments on this clone: Other DNA sequences from this sample encode an identical CDR3 as well. This chain uses TRBV18 with TRBJ2-3, with a tentative D call TRBD2 (6 bases). V was shortened by 0 bases and J by 0 bases, with 7 bases between the two germline ends. Germline V gives CDR1 KGHSH, CDR2 LQKENI. The CDR3 covers 15 residues. The CDR3 nucleotides are TGTGCCAGCTCACCACCCGGGACTAGCACAGATACGCAGTATTTT. Protein sequence: CASSPPGTSTDTQYF. Based on the CDR3 plus reference TRBV18 and TRBJ2-3, the full variable domain is NAGVMQNPRHLVRRRGQEARLRCSPMKGHSHVYWYRQLPEEGLKFMVYLQKENIIDESGMPKERFSAEFPKEGPSILRIQQVVRGDSAAYFCASSPPGTSTDTQYFGPGTRLTVL.

This clone has more than one count but fewer than ten. J is TRBJ1-2 and V is TRBV5-1, with 9 bases matching TRBD1. V lost 4 bases and J lost 3; bases outside the gene matches: 1. The CDR3 loop spans 13 amino acids. Germline V gene lookup returns CDR1 SGHRS and CDR2 YFSETQ. The CDR3 DNA reads as TGCGCCAGCAGCCGGACAGGGGACTATGGCTACACCTTC. Protein product: CASSRTGDYGYTF.

The chain recombines TRBV28 with TRBJ1-2; 8 nucleotides align to TRBD1. CDR3 length equals 13 residues. Germline V CDR1 and CDR2: MDHEN, SYDVKM. V lost 6 bases and J lost 7; bases outside the gene matches: 7. CDR3 DNA: TGTGCCAGCAGCCCAGGACAGGGAGGTGGCTACACCTTC. Amino acid sequence: CASSPGQGGGYTF.

This chain links TRBV2 with TRBJ2-1; 9 nucleotides match TRBD2. Trimming at V came to 7 bases and at J to 5 bases, leaving 9 bases not matched to a gene. Germline V gene lookup returns CDR1 SNHLY and CDR2 FYNNEI. The CDR3 contains 15 residues. CDR3 DNA sequence: TGTGCCAGCAAATCTAGCGGGAACTATCACAATGAGCAGTTCTTC. This codes for CASKSSGNYHNEQFF. The full variable domain, with the rest looked up from reference TRBV2 and TRBJ2-1, is EPEVTQTPSHQVTQMGQEVILRCVPISNHLYFYWYRQILGQKVEFLVSFYNNEISEKSEIFDDQFSVERPDGSNFTLKIRSTKLEDSAMYFCASKSSGNYHNEQFFGPGTRLTVL.

The chain is built from TRBV6-1 and TRBJ1-1; 7 positions agree with TRBD1. This CDR3 is built from 16 residues. V dropped 4 bases and J dropped 2; count of bases not matched to a gene: 10. Germline loops: CDR1 MNHNS, CDR2 SASEGT. The CDR3 loop is CASSGHRGASNTEAFF. In DNA, the CDR3 is TGTGCCAGCAGTGGGCACAGGGGCGCGAGTAACACTGAAGCTTTCTTT.

The V call is TRBV6-5, the J call TRBJ2-1, with 12 positions matching TRBD2. The germline V gene encodes CDR1 MNHEY and CDR2 SVGAGI. The CDR3 runs 15 residues. V shed 6 bases and J 7 bases; nucleotides not matched to a gene: 7. The DNA for the CDR3 is TGTGCCAGCAGCGCAACTAGCGGGGGGTGGAATGAGCAGTTCTTC. The encoded protein is CASSATSGGWNEQFF.

The V gene is TRBV18, the J gene TRBJ2-1, with 7 bases lining up with TRBD1. This CDR3 is built from 15 residues. V lost 2 bases to trimming and J lost 4 bases; unmatched junction nucleotides: 5. Germline V gene lookup returns CDR1 KGHSH and CDR2 LQKENI. The CDR3 sequence: CASSPDGTVYNEQFF. DNA of the CDR3: TGTGCCAGCTCACCAGACGGGACAGTTTACAATGAGCAGTTCTTC.

This chain links TRBV7-9 with TRBJ1-2, with a tentative D call TRBD1 (5 bases). V lost 1 base and J 4 bases, leaving 7 bases between the germline ends. This CDR3 is built from 13 residues. Germline V gives CDR1 SEHNR, CDR2 FQNEAQ (reference sequence). The CDR3 loop reads CASSLEGVYGYTF. CDR3 sequence (DNA): TGTGCCAGCAGCTTAGAAGGGGTCTATGGCTACACCTTC.

The chain is built from TRBV2 and TRBJ1-4; TRBD1 agrees at 8 bases. Per the germline V gene, CDR1 is SNHLY and CDR2 is FYNNEI. This CDR3 contains 14 residues. The ends lost 6 bases at V and 5 bases at J; junction bases unmatched: 5. The CDR3 DNA sequence: TGTGCCAGCAGGGACAGGGTGGGGAATGAAAAACTGTTTTTT. Amino acid sequence: CASRDRVGNEKLFF. The full variable domain, rest sourced from reference TRBV2 and TRBJ1-4, is EPEVTQTPSHQVTQMGQEVILRCVPISNHLYFYWYRQILGQKVEFLVSFYNNEISEKSEIFDDQFSVERPDGSNFTLKIRSTKLEDSAMYFCASRDRVGNEKLFFGSGTQLSVL.